Following are 18 T cell receptor beta chains from one sample sequenced in a study of T cell responses to AZD1222 COVID-19 vaccine. Sequenced by immunoSEQ multiplex PCR; TCRdb stores in-frame clones only, minus some. Altogether 200,000 or so clones are present, 88% being singletons, with the ten largest covering 7.7%. The specimen comprised peripheral blood, sampled on day 0 of AZD1222 vaccination. These receptors were collected from an adult in good health.

This clone was counted a single time. The chain uses TRBV18 and TRBJ2-1; 11 bases are shared with TRBD2. J was trimmed by 2 bases and V by 0 bases; bases with no gene match: 6. The CDR3 has 18 amino acids. Germline V gives CDR1 KGHSH, CDR2 LQKENI. CDR3 DNA: TGTGCCAGCTCACCACCGTCCTTAGCGGGGGGGCCCTACAATGAGCAGTTCTTC. This gives the protein CASSPPSLAGGPYNEQFF.

DNA of the CDR3: TGTGCCAGCAGTTTCATCAGTAACTATGGCTACACCTTC. It translates to CASSFISNYGYTF. The chain carries TRBV27 and TRBJ1-2; no reliable D call. Trimming pared 3 bases from V and 1 base from J, leaving 6 bases between. The CDR3 consists of 13 residues. The germline gives CDR1 MNHEY, CDR2 SMNVEV (reference sequence).

The chain couples TRBV9 to TRBJ1-5; D remains unclear. This CDR3 region has 13 residues. CDR1 and CDR2 from the germline V gene are SGDLS and YYNGEE. With 4 bases removed from V and 3 bases from J, the gap between germline ends came to 8 bases. The CDR3 sequence is CASSRMDNQPQHF. The CDR3, as DNA: TGTGCCAGCAGCCGTATGGACAATCAGCCCCAGCATTTT.

This rearrangement joins TRBV6-2 or TRBV6-3 to TRBJ2-1, with D unclear. The CDR3 totals 13 residues. Germline V gene sequence: CDR1 MNHEY, CDR2 SVGEGT. V was shortened by 0 bases and J by 9 bases, with 9 bases between the two germline ends. The CDR3 is CASSYSGNLEQFF. CDR3 nucleotides: TGTGCCAGCAGTTACTCGGGAAATCTTGAGCAGTTCTTC.

The rearrangement uses TRBV27 and TRBJ2-1; 8 nucleotides agree with TRBD2. Germline CDR1 reads MNHEY; CDR2 reads SMNVEV (reference sequence). With V trimmed by 5 bases and J by 15 bases, 12 bases remained unmatched. The CDR3 extends over 13 amino acids. The CDR3 protein is CASSPRRLAGGFF. CDR3 DNA sequence: TGTGCCAGCAGTCCCCGGCGGCTAGCGGGCGGGTTCTTC.

The chain links TRBV14 to TRBJ2-3; D is possibly TRBD2 (6 bases). Trimming took 5 bases from V and 5 from J, leaving 11 bases between them. Germline V gene data show CDR1 as SGHDN and CDR2 as FVKESK. CDR3 length: 13 residues. In DNA, the CDR3 is TGTGCCAGCAGCAATGGAGGGATAGATACGCAGTATTTT. Amino acids: CASSNGGIDTQYF.

This clone occurred a few times. The chain carries TRBV2 and TRBJ2-1; D might be TRBD1 or TRBD2, each matching 5 bases. This CDR3 region has 14 residues. Germline V gene lookup returns CDR1 SNHLY and CDR2 FYNNEI. With 10 bases removed from V and 5 bases from J, the gap between germline ends came to 18 bases. The CDR3 DNA sequence: TGTGCCAACGACCGGGACCCTACTCACAATGAGCAGTTCTTC. It encodes CANDRDPTHNEQFF.

The J gene is TRBJ1-2, the V gene TRBV4-3; 7 bases are shared with TRBD1. This CDR3 has 15 residues. The germline V gene encodes CDR1 LGHNA and CDR2 YSLEER. J was trimmed by 0 bases and V by 1 base; bases with no gene match: 2. CDR3 DNA sequence: TGCGCCAGCAGCCAAGGACAGGGTGCTAACTATGGCTACACCTTC. Protein sequence: CASSQGQGANYGYTF.

In this sample, this clone turned up once. The chain uses TRBV5-1 and TRBJ2-1, with 8 bases aligning to TRBD1. CDR1 and CDR2 from the germline V gene are SGHRS and YFSETQ. Unmatched junction bases numbered 8, after V lost 4 bases and J lost 2 bases. The CDR3 runs 16 residues. CDR3 bases: TGCGCCAGCAGCCCGGGGATCAGGGGGCCCTACAATGAGCAGTTCTTC. Amino acid sequence: CASSPGIRGPYNEQFF.

This clone showed up just once. The rearrangement uses TRBV7-3 and TRBJ1-6; TRBD1 is a possible D gene (6 bases). V was trimmed by 5 bases and J by 0 bases, leaving 11 bases between them. CDR3 length equals 16 residues. The germline CDR1 and CDR2 sequences are SGHTA and FQGTGA. Here the CDR3 reads CASSPGGISYNSPLHF. The CDR3 nucleotides are TGTGCCAGCAGCCCGGGGGGCATCTCCTATAATTCACCCCTCCACTTT.

The chain is built from TRBV3-1 (or the pseudogene TRBV3-2) and TRBJ2-6, with 10 positions matching TRBD2. CDR3 length: 17 amino acids. Losses at the gene ends were 4 bases for V and 4 bases for J; bases not matched to a gene: 7. CDR1 and CDR2 (germline): LGHDT, YNNKEL (reference sequence). For the CDR3, the DNA is TGTGCCAGCAGCCCGGAAGCGGGGGGGTTCGGGGCCAACGTCCTGACTTTC. Amino acid sequence: CASSPEAGGFGANVLTF.

CDR3 nucleotides: TGTGCCAGCAGCTTGGACCCTCTCGAGGGACTGTTTTTT. This translates into CASSLDPLEGLFF. The chain has TRBV5-6 and TRBJ1-4; unclear D gene. This CDR3 has 13 residues. V was pared by 0 bases and J by 13 bases, with 13 bases between. Germline V gives CDR1 SGHDT, CDR2 YYEEEE.

Only one count was recorded for this clone. This chain links TRBV6-5 with TRBJ2-3; the D gene is possibly TRBD1 (7 bases). Germline assignment: CDR1 MNHEY and CDR2 SVGAGI. V lost 0 bases to trimming and J lost 6 bases, with 13 bases between them. This CDR3 spans 15 amino acids. The CDR3 protein is CASSYSGGGVDTQYF. CDR3 DNA: TGTGCCAGCAGTTACTCAGGGGGCGGGGTTGATACGCAGTATTTT.

The chain couples TRBV11-2 to TRBJ1-2; perhaps TRBD1 as D (5 bases). Trimming cost V 0 bases and J 3 bases, with 14 bases left between them. CDR1 SGHAT and CDR2 FQNNGV come from the germline V gene. The CDR3 is made up of 16 amino acids. CDR3: CASSLDGSGFDYGYTF. The DNA of the CDR3 is TGTGCCAGCAGCTTAGATGGGTCAGGGTTTGACTATGGCTACACCTTC. The complete variable domain, with remaining parts taken from reference TRBV11-2 and TRBJ1-2, reads EAGVAQSPRYKIIEKRQSVAFWCNPISGHATLYWYQQILGQGPKLLIQFQNNGVVDDSQLPKDRFSAERLKGVDSTLKIQPAKLEDSAVYLCASSLDGSGFDYGYTFGSGTRLTVV.

The chain recombines TRBV27 with TRBJ2-6; TRBD1 or TRBD2 may be the D gene (5 bases each). The CDR3 is made up of 18 amino acids. The V and J ends lost 2 bases and 0 bases respectively, with 14 bases between them. Per the germline V gene, CDR1 is MNHEY and CDR2 is SMNVEV (reference sequence). Here the CDR3 reads CASSLLRDQSSGANVLTF. In DNA form, the CDR3 reads TGTGCCAGCAGTTTACTCCGGGACCAGAGCTCTGGGGCCAACGTCCTGACTTTC.

The CDR3 region is CAISDRGENTEAFF. CDR3 nucleotide sequence: TGTGCCATCAGTGACAGGGGAGAGAACACTGAAGCTTTCTTT. The V and J genes are TRBV10-3 and TRBJ1-1, with D perhaps matching TRBD1 (6 bases). Germline CDR1 is ENHRY and CDR2 is SYGVKD. This CDR3 is 14 amino acids long. V was shortened by 3 bases and J by 1 base, with 9 bases between the two germline ends.

This chain uses TRBV30 with TRBJ1-6, with D possibly being TRBD1 (6 bases). Germline-derived CDR1 and CDR2 are GTSNPN and SVGIG (reference sequence). V was pared by 3 bases and J by 10 bases, with 16 bases between. The CDR3 runs 14 residues. The CDR3 nucleotides are TGTGCCTGGAGGTACCCGGGACAAGGATCACCCCTCCACTTT. This gives the protein CAWRYPGQGSPLHF.

The chain uses TRBV4-3 and TRBJ2-7, with 8 bases lining up with TRBD2. The junction had 17 bases not matched to a gene; V was cut back by 1 base and J by 6 bases. The CDR3 is 18 amino acids. Germline CDR1 LGHNA, CDR2 YSLEER. The DNA of the CDR3 is TGCGCCAGCAGCCAAGCCCTGTTTGGAGCGGGGGATAGGCGCGAGCAGTACTTC. Its translation: CASSQALFGAGDRREQYF.